This TCR beta chain was documented in a study of T cells in Graves' hyperthyroidism and ophthalmopathy. The overall study: The blood sample was taken at first diagnosis, before treatment began.

A lack of ophthalmopathy progression within 18 months defined stable Graves' hyperthyroidism. PBMCs stemmed from under 11 ml fresh peripheral blood. Trimming at V came to 7 bases and at J to 5 bases, leaving 15 bases not matched to a gene. Germline lookup yields CDR1 SEHNR and CDR2 FQNEAQ (reference sequence). This CDR3 is 17 amino acids long. Amplified TCR beta CDR3 regions derived from RNA transcripts. The HTBI primer set was used in a first-round RT-PCR of the TCR CDR3. Each CDR3 protein is one row after TCRdb ran MiXCR on the multiplex PCR reads. The data show 700,000 or so distinct CDR3 sequences, with about a sixth seen just once and about 8.4% held by the top ten.

The specimen was blood. The chain combines TRBV7-9 with TRBJ2-1; 9 bases line up with TRBD2. The clonotype originates from a man aged 18 to 35 with Graves' hyperthyroidism. The CDR3 DNA reads TGTGCCAGCAACCCGACTAGCGGAAGTACCTCTCACAATGAGCAGTTCTTC. Protein product: CASNPTSGSTSHNEQFF.